These 5 T cell receptor beta chains were all obtained from the same sample, sequenced in a study of T cells in Graves' hyperthyroidism and ophthalmopathy. Amplification of TCR beta CDR3 regions used RNA as the template. First-round RT-PCR with HTBI primers amplified the TCR CDR3 region. TCRdb processed the multiplex PCR reads anew with MiXCR; each CDR3 protein has one entry. The sample yields roughly 560,000 distinct CDR3 sequences, about 15% seen once. The sequenced sample consisted of blood. Every receptor here comes from a woman aged 40 to 50 with Graves' ophthalmopathy.

In its sample, this clonotype was seen many times. V usage is TRBV27 and J usage is TRBJ1-5, with a possible D match to TRBD1 (5 bases). Trimming removed 10 bases from V and 6 bases from J, with 25 bases in between. CDR1 and CDR2 (germline): MNHEY, SMNVEV (reference sequence). This CDR3 region has 16 residues. DNA for the CDR3: TGTGCCACCGGGTTGATGGGCCCCGGGGGTCTTCAGCCCCAGCATTTT. It translates to CATGLMGPGGLQPQHF.

The J gene is TRBJ1-5, the V gene TRBV6-1; 8 bases agree with TRBD1. The V gene's germline CDR1 is MNHNS and CDR2 SASEGT. The CDR3 contains 16 residues. V gave up 7 bases and J gave up 7 bases; unmatched junction bases: 15. CDR3 sequence reads: CASTSQGGLGGQPQHF. DNA of the CDR3: TGTGCCAGCACCTCACAGGGGGGACTCGGGGGCCAGCCCCAGCATTTT.

This clonotype has only a few counts. The rearrangement uses TRBV14 and TRBJ2-7; TRBD1 matches 9 bases. V dropped 2 bases and J dropped 5; count of bases not matched to a gene: 7. The CDR3 is 15 residues long. The germline V gene has CDR1 SGHDN and CDR2 FVKESK. In nucleotides, the CDR3 is TGTGCCAGCAGCCAATGGACAGGGGAGCGACACGAGCAGTACTTC. It is translated as CASSQWTGERHEQYF.

There are many counts of this clonotype. The gene calls are TRBV7-9 and TRBJ2-5, with D maybe TRBD1 (5 bases). Germline CDR1 and CDR2: SEHNR and FQNEAQ (reference sequence). The CDR3 covers 15 residues. Trimming removed 5 bases at V and 2 bases at J, with 15 bases between. CDR3 in amino acids: CASSGRTTPQETQYF. CDR3 coding DNA: TGTGCCAGCAGCGGCCGGACAACGCCACAAGAGACCCAGTACTTC.

This clonotype was counted at least ten times. The J gene is TRBJ1-2, the V gene TRBV7-9; D is perhaps TRBD1 (6 bases). The CDR3 has 15 residues. V gave up 1 base and J gave up 6 bases, with 15 bases separating them. Germline-derived CDR1 and CDR2 are SEHNR and FQNEAQ (reference sequence). CDR3 loop: CASSLDRDRRHGYTF. In DNA form, the CDR3 reads TGTGCCAGCAGCTTAGATCGAGACAGGAGGCATGGCTACACCTTC.